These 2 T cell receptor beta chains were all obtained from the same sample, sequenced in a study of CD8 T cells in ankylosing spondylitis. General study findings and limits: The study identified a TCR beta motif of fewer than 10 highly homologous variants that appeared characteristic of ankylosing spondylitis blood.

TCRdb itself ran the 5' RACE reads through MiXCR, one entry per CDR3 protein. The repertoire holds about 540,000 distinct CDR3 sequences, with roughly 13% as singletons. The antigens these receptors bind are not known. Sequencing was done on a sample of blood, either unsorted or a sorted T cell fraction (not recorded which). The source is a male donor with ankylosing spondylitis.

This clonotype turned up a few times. This CDR3 is CASIRQPLSGNQPQHF. CDR3 nucleotides: TGTGCCAGCATTAGACAGCCCTTAAGCGGCAATCAGCCCCAGCATTTT. This chain uses TRBV6-1 with TRBJ1-5; a weak D match, TRBD1 (5 bases). Germline V CDR1 and CDR2: MNHNS, SASEGT. V was clipped by 7 bases and J by 2 bases, with 18 bases between them. The CDR3 loop spans 16 amino acids.

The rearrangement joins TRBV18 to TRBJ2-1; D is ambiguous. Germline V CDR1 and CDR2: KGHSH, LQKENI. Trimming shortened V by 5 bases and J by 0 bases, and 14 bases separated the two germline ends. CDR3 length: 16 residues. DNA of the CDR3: TGTGCCAGCTCAAGAGTCCTGTCTCCCTCCTACAATGAGCAGTTCTTC. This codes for CASSRVLSPSYNEQFF.